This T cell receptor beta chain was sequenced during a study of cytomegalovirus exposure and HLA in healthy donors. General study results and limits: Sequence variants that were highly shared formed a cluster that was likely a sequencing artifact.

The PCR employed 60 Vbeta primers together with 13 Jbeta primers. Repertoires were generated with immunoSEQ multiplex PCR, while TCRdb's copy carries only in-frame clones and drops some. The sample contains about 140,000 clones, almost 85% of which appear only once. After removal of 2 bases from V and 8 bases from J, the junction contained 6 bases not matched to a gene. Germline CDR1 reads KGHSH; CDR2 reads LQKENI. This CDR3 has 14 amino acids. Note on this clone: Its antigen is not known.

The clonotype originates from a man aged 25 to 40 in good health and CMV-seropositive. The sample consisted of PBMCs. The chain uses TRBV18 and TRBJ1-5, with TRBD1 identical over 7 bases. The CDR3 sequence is CASSPSQGKEPQHF. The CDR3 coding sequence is TGTGCCAGCTCACCATCACAGGGGAAGGAGCCCCAGCATTTT.